This entry lists 2 T cell receptor beta chains sequenced from one sample in a study of cytomegalovirus exposure and HLA in healthy donors. PCR amplification relied on 60 Vbeta primers (plus 13 Jbeta primers). Here immunoSEQ multiplex PCR was the method, and the copy in TCRdb shows in-frame clones only, minus some. This sample has around 100,000 clones; around three quarters occur once, and the top ten carry approximately 4.4%. Source material: PBMCs. These receptors originate from a man aged 30-40 years in good health and CMV-seropositive.

V usage is TRBV5-1 and J usage is TRBJ2-3, with a possible D match to TRBD2 (6 bases). CDR3 length: 15 amino acids. Germline CDR1 SGHRS, CDR2 YFSETQ. V was shortened by 0 bases and J by 12 bases, with 20 bases between the two germline ends. The CDR3 DNA is TGCGCCAGCAGCTTGGGCATTGGGCTAGCGAACTCACAGTATTTT. It specifies CASSLGIGLANSQYF. The variable domain in full, completed from reference TRBV5-1 and TRBJ2-3, reads KAGVTQTPRYLIKTRGQQVTLSCSPISGHRSVSWYQQTPGQGLQFLFEYFSETQRNKGNFPGRFSGRQFSNSRSEMNVSTLELGDSALYLCASSLGIGLANSQYFGPGTRLTVL.

This chain connects TRBV5-1 to TRBJ2-7; TRBD2 agrees at 8 bases. Germline loops: CDR1 SGHRS, CDR2 YFSETQ. This CDR3 contains 16 residues. J was trimmed by 2 bases and V by 2 bases; bases with no gene match: 9. The CDR3 is CASSFGVAGSPYEQYF. In nucleotides, the CDR3 is TGCGCCAGCAGCTTCGGAGTAGCGGGGTCCCCCTACGAGCAGTACTTC.